Sequencing of this TCR beta chain was carried out in a study of T-cell memory formation after mild COVID-19. Study outcomes and limitations: Contracting CD4+ clones sat mainly in CM and EM; CD8+ in EMRA.

5'RACE, which relied on constant-segment primers, yielded TCR alpha and TCR beta cDNA libraries carrying sample barcodes and UMIs. TCRdb re-called the 5' RACE reads with MiXCR, one entry per CDR3 protein. The sample includes roughly 480,000 distinct CDR3 sequences, around 25% of them seen just once. This clonotype has only a few counts. Its antigen is unknown. The TCR was taken from an adult woman who had mild COVID-19 (a few samples of this study predate the infection). Cell type and time point are not known. The sequenced sample was PBMCs or a T cell subset sorted from them (not recorded which).

In DNA form, the CDR3 reads TGCGCCAGCAGCTGGACTAGCGGGAGGGGGGAGCAGTACTTC. It codes for CASSWTSGRGEQYF. The chain couples TRBV5-1 to TRBJ2-7; 15 positions match TRBD2. V trimming: 3 bases; J trimming: 7 bases; junction bases outside the gene matches: 2. CDR3 length equals 14 residues. Per germline, CDR1 SGHRS and CDR2 YFSETQ.